This paragraph covers one TCR beta chain sequence. Its antigen is undetermined. Using immunoSEQ multiplex PCR, the repertoire was profiled, and TCRdb retains in-frame clones only, with some absent. The sample shows some 580,000 clones, about 96% of them seen only once. The sample belongs to a study of shared clonotypes between healthy human individuals. General study points: Large sequencing depth failed to make sorted-subset sequencing complete, rarefaction showed.

Trimming took off 6 bases at V and 3 bases at J, with 18 bases between the two ends. There are 15 residues in the CDR3. Germline V CDR1 and CDR2: MNHNS, SASEGT. The sequence came from a woman aged 25-40 years in good health. The chain employs TRBV6-1 and TRBJ2-7; the D gene is possibly TRBD2 (6 bases). The material sequenced was naive CD4+ T cells sorted from blood. Subset denoted: CD45RA+ positively selected. The CDR3 reads CASRRTGTDYYEQYF. Here the CDR3 DNA reads TGTGCCAGCAGGAGAACCGGGACGGACTACTACGAGCAGTACTTC.